The sequence of this T cell receptor (beta chain) was determined in a study of T cell responses to AZD1222 COVID-19 vaccine (dated by TCRdb to the early 2020s). Background for the entire study: TCR sequencing was performed for 230 to 250 trial participants, of whom around 200 were given two doses of AZD1222 and some 25 were given two doses of MenACWY control vaccine. Trial participants were enrolled by age into 18-55, 56-69 and 70-plus year subgroups, with approximately 150, 30 and 60 TCR-sequenced participants respectively.

The CDR3 regions of human TCRbeta chains were analyzed by immunosequencing. Per the source publication's procedure: Repertoire TCRs were matched against a reference library of SARS-CoV-2-specific TCRs generated with the MIRA antigen-specificity platform. Breadth was defined as the fraction of unique TCRs that were SARS-CoV-2-associated, and depth was defined as the fraction of total T cells that were SARS-CoV-2-associated. Using the MIRA data, each spike-specific TCR was assigned both to the spike region to which the TCR was reactive and to a CD4 or CD8 class. Log10-transformed breadth and depth values were compared by one-way ANOVA with Sidak's multiple comparisons tests. As stored in TCRdb, this immuneACCESS dataset retains in-frame rearrangements with V and J assigned. A fraction of the clones does not appear; measured against another copy, unresolved V genes explain less than half of the discrepancy, and the remainder lacks a known reason. V and J calls and clone size are copied from that table; D and trimming were computed from the DNA. The sample table lists around 100,000 clones, 85% of them with a count of one. About 4.5% of the sample lies in the top ten.

This clone was seen only once. The antigen this receptor binds is unknown. A read error may account for a junction end that differs from germline. What the research found in general, with its limitations: Only five or six AZD1222 recipients were SARS-CoV-2 seropositive at baseline, limiting conclusions about previously exposed vaccinees. Because no samples from the day 14 peak response were available, repertoires could be characterized only after the peak T cell response. The 56-69-year group was small, and its depth increase did not reach significance, likely because of low power. Most participants were white British and females outnumbered males, and the authors suggested that clonal diversity may have been underestimated. CD4 TCRs associated with the vaccine covered the entire spike protein, and the dominant responses were in regions 160-218 and 743-854. Nearly half of unique spike-specific TCRs reportedly recognized epitopes outside regions mutated in the B.1.351 and B.1.1.7 variants. A significant rise in spike-specific TCR breadth and depth was observed after two AZD1222 doses relative to day 0 and relative to MenACWY recipients.

The sample's time point label, in plain terms: about 28 days (+/-7) after the second vaccine dose. AZD1222 recipients with second doses at about 4 weeks or about 12 weeks were pooled, because spike-specific TCR depth and breadth did not differ between schedules. Samples from vaccinated people were obtained from the UK trials COV001 and COV002, which included a single-blind randomized controlled phase 2/3 trial of AZD1222 (ChAdOx1 nCoV-19) in healthy adults. For TCRbeta chain sequencing, PBMC samples were collected from trial participants at day 0 and at day 28 after the second dose. Reading from cysteine to phenylalanine, the CDR3 counts 12 amino acids. Solely the CDR3 DNA is kept, with 36 bases framed from the first base. From the germline V gene (reference sequence), CDR1 is MNHNY and CDR2 is SVGAGI.

Specimen: peripheral blood, collected 28 days after the second AZD1222 dose. The receptor chain draws on TRBV6-6 and TRBJ1-6, and the D gene may be TRBD1, 6 bases matching. The TCR originated in an adult who received the AZD1222 COVID-19 vaccine. For the CDR3, the sequence is CASSPGDTPSLF. The sequenced DNA is TGTGCCAGCAGTCCCGGGGACACTCCGTCCCTCTTT.